Shown below are 5 T cell receptor gamma chains from a single sample sequenced in a study of Vδ1+ human thymocytes. Study results and caveats: Thymic TRG and TRD repertoires appeared highly polyclonal.

The antigens of these receptors remain unknown. The template was reverse-transcribed extracted RNA. CDR3 amplicons came from multiplex PCR with pooled V-gene forward and constant-region reverse primers. TCRdb re-called the multiplex PCR reads through CATT. The sample holds approximately 20,000 gamma-chain clones; roughly an eighth are singletons and the top ten take 1.5% to 2%. Sequenced: Vdelta1+ gamma-delta thymocytes from the thymus. Documented subset: FACS-sorted CD3+ TCRalphabeta- TCRVdelta1+ TCRVdelta2- thymocytes. The receptors here all came from a child less than two years old who had congenital heart surgery.

This clone was detected a few times. J is TRGJP2 and V is TRGV2. The germline V gene encodes CDR1 EGSNGY and CDR2 YDSYNSKV. CDR3 size: 15 residues. The V segment lost 0 bases and the J segment 6 bases; nucleotides outside the gene matches: 7. Here the CDR3 reads CATWDGRSGDWIKTF. Here the CDR3 DNA reads TGTGCCACCTGGGACGGGCGTTCGGGTGATTGGATCAAGACGTTT.

This clone was counted a few times. It may be a read error: a sequence one base away is much more abundant. The chain employs TRGV5 and TRGJ1 or TRGJ2. The CDR3 is 12 residues long. Germline assignment: CDR1 VINAFY and CDR2 YDVSNSKD. The trim removed 3 bases at V and 5 bases at J, leaving 4 bases unmatched. In DNA, the CDR3 is TGTGCCACCTGGGACGGAGATTATAAGAAACTCTTT. Translating gives CATWDGDYKKLF.

V usage is TRGV5 and J usage is TRGJP2. Germline lookup yields CDR1 VINAFY and CDR2 YDVSNSKD. CDR3 length: 17 amino acids. V gave up 0 bases and J gave up 1 base; unmatched junction bases: 8. Written as DNA, the CDR3 is TGTGCCACCTGGGACAGGCCCGAGGCTAGTAGTGATTGGATCAAGACGTTT. Amino acids: CATWDRPEASSDWIKTF.

This clone has only one observation. The gene calls are TRGV2 and TRGJ1 or TRGJ2. V dropped 2 bases and J dropped 7; count of bases not matched to a gene: 11. The germline gives CDR1 EGSNGY, CDR2 YDSYNSKV. The CDR3 contains 14 residues. For the CDR3, the DNA is TGTGCCACCTGGGACGTCCGGAATGGCTATAAGAAACTCTTT. Its translation: CATWDVRNGYKKLF.

The chain combines TRGV2 with TRGJ1 or TRGJ2. The CDR3 sequence is 14 residues long. The germline V gene encodes CDR1 EGSNGY and CDR2 YDSYNSKV. V lost 0 bases to trimming and J lost 10 bases; unmatched junction nucleotides: 12. CDR3 loop: CATWDGLWGRKKLF. CDR3 nucleotides: TGTGCCACCTGGGACGGGCTTTGGGGGCGAAAGAAACTCTTT.